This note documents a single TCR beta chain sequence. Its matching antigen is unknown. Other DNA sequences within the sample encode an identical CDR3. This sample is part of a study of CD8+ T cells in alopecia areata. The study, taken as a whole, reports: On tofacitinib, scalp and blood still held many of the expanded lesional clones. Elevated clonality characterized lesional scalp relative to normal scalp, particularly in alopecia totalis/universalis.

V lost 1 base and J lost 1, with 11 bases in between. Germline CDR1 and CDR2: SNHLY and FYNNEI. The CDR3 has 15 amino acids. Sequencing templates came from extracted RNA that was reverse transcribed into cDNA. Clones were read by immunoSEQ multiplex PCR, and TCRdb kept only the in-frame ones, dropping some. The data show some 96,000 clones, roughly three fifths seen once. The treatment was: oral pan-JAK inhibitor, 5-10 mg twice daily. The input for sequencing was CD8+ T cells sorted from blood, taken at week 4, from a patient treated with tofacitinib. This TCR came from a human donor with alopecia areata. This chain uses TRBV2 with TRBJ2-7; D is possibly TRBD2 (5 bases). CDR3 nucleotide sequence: TGTGCCAGCAGTGAAGTAGGTCGGGGATCCTACGAGCAGTACTTC. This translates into CASSEVGRGSYEQYF.